This T cell receptor (beta chain) derives from a study of blood T cell repertoires in COVID-19. The wider study: Sources were T cells, B-cell-depleted T cells, or PBMCs; the material itself was cDNA or gDNA.

Germline loops: CDR1 MNHNY, CDR2 SVGAGI (reference sequence). The CDR3 covers 13 residues. Trimming removed 7 bases at V and 5 bases at J, with 14 bases between. Produced via immunoSEQ multiplex PCR; TCRdb's table is partial and in-frame only. The sample has roughly 250,000 clones; roughly 91% are singletons. The source material was peripheral blood. This receptor was taken from a man aged 25 to 45 with COVID-19, enrolled during active disease. The chain carries TRBV6-6 and TRBJ1-1; D gene uncertain. The CDR3 protein is CASTPGVGTEAFF. DNA of the CDR3: TGTGCCAGCACCCCCGGAGTCGGGACTGAAGCTTTCTTT.